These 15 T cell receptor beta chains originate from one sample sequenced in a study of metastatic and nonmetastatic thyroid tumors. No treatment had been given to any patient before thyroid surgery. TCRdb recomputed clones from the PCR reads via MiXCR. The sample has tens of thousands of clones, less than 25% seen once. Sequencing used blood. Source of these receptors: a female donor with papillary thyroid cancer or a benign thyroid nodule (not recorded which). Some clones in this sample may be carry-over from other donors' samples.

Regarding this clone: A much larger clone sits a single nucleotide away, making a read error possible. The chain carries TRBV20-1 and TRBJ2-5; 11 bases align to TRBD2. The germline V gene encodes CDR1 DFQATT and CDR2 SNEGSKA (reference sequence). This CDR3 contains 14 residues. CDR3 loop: CSAMRLAGGETQYF. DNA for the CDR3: TGCAGTGCTATGCGGCTAGCGGGGGGAGAGACCCAGTATTTC.

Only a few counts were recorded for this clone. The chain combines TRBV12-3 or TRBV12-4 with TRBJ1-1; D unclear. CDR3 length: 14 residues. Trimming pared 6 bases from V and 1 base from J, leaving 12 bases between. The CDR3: CASSLWRENTEAFF. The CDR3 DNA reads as TGTGCCAGCAGCTTATGGCGGGAGAACACTGAAGCTTTCTTT.

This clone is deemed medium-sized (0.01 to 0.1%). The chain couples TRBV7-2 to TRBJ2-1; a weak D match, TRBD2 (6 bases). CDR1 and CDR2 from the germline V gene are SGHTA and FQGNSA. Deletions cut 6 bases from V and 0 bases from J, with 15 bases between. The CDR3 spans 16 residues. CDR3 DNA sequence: TGTGCCAGCAGATCTCTAGCGAGAAGCTCCTACAATGAGCAGTTCTTC. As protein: CASRSLARSSYNEQFF.

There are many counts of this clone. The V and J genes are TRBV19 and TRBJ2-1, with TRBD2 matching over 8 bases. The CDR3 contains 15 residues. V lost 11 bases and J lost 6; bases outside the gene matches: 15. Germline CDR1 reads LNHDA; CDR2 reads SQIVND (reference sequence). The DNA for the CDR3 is TGTGCCCCCAGGCGGGGGGCGGGGATTATCAATGAGCAGTTCTTC. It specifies CAPRRGAGIINEQFF.

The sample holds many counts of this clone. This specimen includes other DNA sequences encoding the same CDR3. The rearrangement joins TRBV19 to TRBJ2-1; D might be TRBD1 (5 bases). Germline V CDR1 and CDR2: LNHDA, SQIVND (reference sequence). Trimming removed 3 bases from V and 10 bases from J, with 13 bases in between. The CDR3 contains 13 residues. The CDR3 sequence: CASSIQVSGEQFF. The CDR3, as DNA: TGTGCCAGTAGTATTCAAGTGTCAGGGGAGCAGTTCTTC.

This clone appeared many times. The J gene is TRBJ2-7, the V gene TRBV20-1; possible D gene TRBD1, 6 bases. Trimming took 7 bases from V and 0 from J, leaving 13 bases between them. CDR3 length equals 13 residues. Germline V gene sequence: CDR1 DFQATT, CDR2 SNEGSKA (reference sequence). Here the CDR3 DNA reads TGCAGTGGCTATACAGGGCTCTCCTACGAGCAGTACTTC. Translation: CSGYTGLSYEQYF.

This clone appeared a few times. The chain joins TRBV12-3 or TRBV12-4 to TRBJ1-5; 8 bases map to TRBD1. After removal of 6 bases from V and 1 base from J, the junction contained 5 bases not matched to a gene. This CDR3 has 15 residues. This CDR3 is CASRRTGQSNQPQHF. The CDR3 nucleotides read TGTGCCAGCAGACGGACAGGGCAGAGCAATCAGCCCCAGCATTTT.

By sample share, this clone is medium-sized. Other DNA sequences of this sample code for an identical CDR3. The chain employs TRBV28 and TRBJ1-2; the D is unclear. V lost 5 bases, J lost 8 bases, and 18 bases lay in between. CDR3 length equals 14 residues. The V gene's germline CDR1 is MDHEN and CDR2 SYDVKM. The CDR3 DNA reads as TGTGCCAGCAGTACTCGGACCAGACGAGTAGGCTACACCTTC. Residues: CASSTRTRRVGYTF.

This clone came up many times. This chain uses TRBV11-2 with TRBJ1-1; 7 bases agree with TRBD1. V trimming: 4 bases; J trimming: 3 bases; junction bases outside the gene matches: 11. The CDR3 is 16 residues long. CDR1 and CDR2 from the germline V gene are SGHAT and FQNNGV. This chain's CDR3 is CASSSGTRTGHTEAFF. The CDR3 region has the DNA TGTGCCAGCAGCTCCGGGACTCGGACAGGCCACACTGAAGCTTTCTTT.

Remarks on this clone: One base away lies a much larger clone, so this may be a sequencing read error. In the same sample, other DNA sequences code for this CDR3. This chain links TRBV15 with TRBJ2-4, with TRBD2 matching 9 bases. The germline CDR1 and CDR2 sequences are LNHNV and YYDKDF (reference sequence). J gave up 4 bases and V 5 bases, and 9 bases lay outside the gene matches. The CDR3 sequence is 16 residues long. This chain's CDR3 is CATSRGGALAKNIQYF. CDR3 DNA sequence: TGTGCCACCAGCCGCGGGGGGGCCTTAGCAAAAAACATTCAGTACTTC.

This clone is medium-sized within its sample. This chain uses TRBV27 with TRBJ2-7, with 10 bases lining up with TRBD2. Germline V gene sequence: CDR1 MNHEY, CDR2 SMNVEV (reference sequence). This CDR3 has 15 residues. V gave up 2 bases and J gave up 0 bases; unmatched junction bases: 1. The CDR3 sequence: CASSLASGSSYEQYF. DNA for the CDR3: TGTGCCAGCAGTTTAGCTAGCGGGAGCTCCTACGAGCAGTACTTC.

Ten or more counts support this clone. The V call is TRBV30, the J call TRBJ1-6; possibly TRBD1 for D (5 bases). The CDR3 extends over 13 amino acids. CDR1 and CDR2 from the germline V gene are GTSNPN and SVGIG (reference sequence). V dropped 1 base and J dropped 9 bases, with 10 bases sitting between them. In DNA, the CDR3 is TGTGCCTGGAGTGGGACTGGGGCTTCACCCCTCCACTTT. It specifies CAWSGTGASPLHF. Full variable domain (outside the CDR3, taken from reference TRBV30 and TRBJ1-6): SQTIHQWPATLVQPVGSPLSLECTVEGTSNPNLYWYRQAAGRGLQLLFYSVGIGQISSEVPQNLSASRPQDRQFILSSKKLLLSDSGFYLCAWSGTGASPLHFGNGTRLTVT.

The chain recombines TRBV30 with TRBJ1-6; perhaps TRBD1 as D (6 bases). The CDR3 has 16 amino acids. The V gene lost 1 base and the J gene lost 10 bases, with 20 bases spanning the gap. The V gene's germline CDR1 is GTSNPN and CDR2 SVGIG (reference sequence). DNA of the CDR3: TGTGCCTGGAGTGGGGACTTAGCTGCCAGGGGATCACCCCTCCACTTT. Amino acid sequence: CAWSGDLAARGSPLHF. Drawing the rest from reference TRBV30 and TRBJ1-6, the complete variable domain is SQTIHQWPATLVQPVGSPLSLECTVEGTSNPNLYWYRQAAGRGLQLLFYSVGIGQISSEVPQNLSASRPQDRQFILSSKKLLLSDSGFYLCAWSGDLAARGSPLHFGNGTRLTVT.

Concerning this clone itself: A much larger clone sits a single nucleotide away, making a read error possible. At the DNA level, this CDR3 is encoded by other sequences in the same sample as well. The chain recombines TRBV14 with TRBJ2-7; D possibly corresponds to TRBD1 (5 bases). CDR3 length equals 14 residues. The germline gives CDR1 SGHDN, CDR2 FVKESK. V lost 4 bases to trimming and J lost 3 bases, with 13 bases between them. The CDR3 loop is CASSPLLQDYEQYF. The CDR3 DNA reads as TGTGCCAGCAGCCCACTACTACAGGACTACGAGCAGTACTTC.

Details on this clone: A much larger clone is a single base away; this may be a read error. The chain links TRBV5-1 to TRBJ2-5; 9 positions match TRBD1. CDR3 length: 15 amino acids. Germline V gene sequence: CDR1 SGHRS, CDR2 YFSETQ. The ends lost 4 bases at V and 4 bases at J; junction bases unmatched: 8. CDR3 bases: TGCGCCAGCAGCCCAGTGACAGGGGGAGGAGAGACCCAGTACTTC. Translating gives CASSPVTGGGETQYF.